These 16 T cell receptor beta chains were sequenced from one sample in a study of PD-L1 blockade in urothelial cancer. The method was immunoSEQ multiplex PCR; TCRdb's version includes in-frame clones alone and lacks a portion of them. The table lists about 37,000 clones, about 79% of them singletons, with roughly 18% in the top ten. Specimen: PBMCs, collected around atezolizumab (anti-PD-L1) treatment. The receptor source for this set is a man in his sixties with urothelial cancer.

This clone was detected a few times. The V and J genes are TRBV18 and TRBJ2-5; maybe TRBD2 (6 bases). V lost 4 bases, J lost 1 base, and 7 bases lay in between. CDR1 is KGHSH and CDR2 is LQKENI in the germline V gene. The CDR3 contains 13 residues. The CDR3 region is CASSRDFQETQYF. The CDR3 DNA follows: TGTGCCAGCTCACGGGACTTCCAAGAGACCCAGTACTTC.

This clone came up a few times. The CDR3: CAISIQGGLEQYF. The DNA for the CDR3 is TGTGCCATCTCAATACAGGGGGGACTGGAGCAGTACTTC. V gene TRBV10-3 combines with J gene TRBJ2-7, with 8 bases aligning to TRBD1. The CDR3 loop spans 13 amino acids. Unmatched junction bases numbered 10, after V lost 8 bases and J lost 7 bases. From germline, CDR1 is ENHRY and CDR2 SYGVKD.

This rearrangement joins TRBV18 to TRBJ2-3; unclear D gene. Germline V gives CDR1 KGHSH, CDR2 LQKENI. The CDR3 is made up of 16 amino acids. V was trimmed by 0 bases and J by 2 bases, leaving 12 bases between them. DNA for the CDR3: TGTGCCAGCTCACCACCCGGCGGCCTCACCACAGATACGCAGTATTTT. It encodes CASSPPGGLTTDTQYF.

The genes are TRBV28 and TRBJ2-7, with TRBD1 matching 8 bases. Germline CDR1 MDHEN, CDR2 SYDVKM. J gave up 3 bases and V 5 bases, and 6 bases lay outside the gene matches. CDR3 length: 14 residues. The CDR3 is CASSDSTGGYEQYF. The CDR3 nucleotides read TGTGCCAGCAGTGACTCCACAGGGGGCTACGAGCAGTACTTC.

The chain carries TRBV6-1 and TRBJ1-1; D might be TRBD1 (5 bases). The CDR3 spans 15 residues. Trimming pared 0 bases from V and 4 bases from J, leaving 12 bases between. Per the germline V gene, CDR1 is MNHNS and CDR2 is SASEGT. The CDR3: CASSEASQGLTEAFF. In DNA, the CDR3 is TGTGCCAGCAGTGAAGCCTCCCAGGGTCTCACTGAAGCTTTCTTT.

The chain has TRBV5-1 and TRBJ1-5; no reliable D call. Trimming removed 0 bases from V and 6 bases from J, with 13 bases in between. Germline values: CDR1 SGHRS, CDR2 YFSETQ. The CDR3 loop spans 15 amino acids. The chain's CDR3 is CASSLEAGEGQPQHF. The CDR3 nucleotides are TGCGCCAGCAGCTTGGAGGCAGGCGAGGGTCAGCCCCAGCATTTT.

The chain carries TRBV27 and TRBJ1-2, with 11 bases aligning to TRBD1. The V gene end was trimmed by 5 bases and the J gene end by 2 bases; junction bases not matched to a gene: 7. The germline V gene encodes CDR1 MNHEY and CDR2 SMNVEV (reference sequence). The CDR3 length is 16 residues. The CDR3 reads CASSQRTGGVNYGYTF. The CDR3 DNA is TGTGCCAGCAGTCAGCGGACAGGGGGCGTAAACTATGGCTACACCTTC.

J is TRBJ2-7 and V is TRBV5-1; 8 nucleotides align to TRBD1. The CDR3 spans 14 residues. The trim removed 4 bases at V and 5 bases at J, leaving 8 bases unmatched. Germline CDR1 is SGHRS and CDR2 is YFSETQ. The CDR3 DNA follows: TGCGCCAGCAGCATGGACAGGGTCGGTAACGAGCAGTACTTC. Its translation: CASSMDRVGNEQYF.

The chain has TRBV7-9 and TRBJ1-5; possibly TRBD1 for D (6 bases). The CDR3 consists of 13 residues. V dropped 4 bases and J dropped 4 bases, with 8 bases sitting between them. Germline assignment: CDR1 SEHNR and CDR2 FQNEAQ (reference sequence). CDR3 amino acids: CASSSTGNQPQHF. CDR3 coding DNA: TGTGCCAGCAGCTCCACAGGGAATCAGCCCCAGCATTTT. Variable domain in full (rest from reference TRBV7-9 and TRBJ1-5): DTGVSQNPRHKITKRGQNVTFRCDPISEHNRLYWYRQTLGQGPEFLTYFQNEAQLEKSRLLSDRFSAERPKGSFSTLEIQRTEQGDSAMYLCASSSTGNQPQHFGDGTRLSIL.

This clone was detected once. This chain uses TRBV2 with TRBJ2-7; 11 positions match TRBD1. The CDR3 length is 15 residues. Losses at the gene ends were 3 bases for V and 6 bases for J; bases not matched to a gene: 7. Germline CDR1 reads SNHLY; CDR2 reads FYNNEI. The CDR3 nucleotides read TGTGCCAGCAGTGAGACAGGACAGGGGGCCTTCGAGCAGTACTTC. It codes for CASSETGQGAFEQYF. Drawing the rest from reference TRBV2 and TRBJ2-7, the complete variable domain is EPEVTQTPSHQVTQMGQEVILRCVPISNHLYFYWYRQILGQKVEFLVSFYNNEISEKSEIFDDQFSVERPDGSNFTLKIRSTKLEDSAMYFCASSETGQGAFEQYFGPGTRLTVT.

This clone was counted only a few times. The V call is TRBV5-1, the J call TRBJ2-3, with a tentative D call TRBD1 (6 bases). The CDR3 spans 14 residues. V lost 3 bases and J lost 2, with 10 bases in between. Germline assignment: CDR1 SGHRS and CDR2 YFSETQ. CDR3 in DNA: TGCGCCAGCAGCTCCCGGGACAACACAGATACGCAGTATTTT. Translated, it gives CASSSRDNTDTQYF. Full variable domain (rest looked up from reference TRBV5-1 and TRBJ2-3): KAGVTQTPRYLIKTRGQQVTLSCSPISGHRSVSWYQQTPGQGLQFLFEYFSETQRNKGNFPGRFSGRQFSNSRSEMNVSTLELGDSALYLCASSSRDNTDTQYFGPGTRLTVL.

J is TRBJ2-5 and V is TRBV5-1; D remains ambiguous. Germline CDR1 SGHRS, CDR2 YFSETQ. The CDR3 sequence is 13 residues long. Deletions cut 0 bases from V and 5 bases from J, with 8 bases between. CDR3 sequence (DNA): TGCGCCAGCAGCTTGGCCCTCCCGGAGACCCAGTACTTC. It yields the protein CASSLALPETQYF.

V usage is TRBV2 and J usage is TRBJ2-5; 8 bases are a match to TRBD1. Germline V gene data show CDR1 as SNHLY and CDR2 as FYNNEI. This CDR3 is 14 amino acids long. The V gene end was trimmed by 6 bases and the J gene end by 2 bases; junction bases not matched to a gene: 5. CDR3 sequence reads: CASRRDRSQETQYF. The CDR3 DNA is TGTGCCAGCAGGCGGGACAGGTCTCAAGAGACCCAGTACTTC. The variable domain in full, completed from reference TRBV2 and TRBJ2-5, reads EPEVTQTPSHQVTQMGQEVILRCVPISNHLYFYWYRQILGQKVEFLVSFYNNEISEKSEIFDDQFSVERPDGSNFTLKIRSTKLEDSAMYFCASRRDRSQETQYFGPGTRLLVL.

V and J are TRBV6-4 and TRBJ2-1, with 9 positions matching TRBD1. This CDR3 region has 16 residues. Germline lookup yields CDR1 MRHNA and CDR2 SNTAGT. Trimming removed 6 bases from V and 5 bases from J; junction bases left unmatched: 11. Here the CDR3 reads CASRRNTGGANNEQFF. CDR3 coding DNA: TGTGCCAGCAGAAGAAATACAGGGGGCGCTAACAATGAGCAGTTCTTC.

J is TRBJ2-5 and V is TRBV6-5; D gene uncertain. Germline V gene lookup returns CDR1 MNHEY and CDR2 SVGAGI. The CDR3 contains 15 residues. Trimming pared 2 bases from V and 0 bases from J, leaving 10 bases between. DNA for the CDR3: TGTGCCAGCAGTTACCCAGCGAAGTACCAAGAGACCCAGTACTTC. Residues: CASSYPAKYQETQYF.

The chain employs TRBV2 and TRBJ1-4; a possible D gene is TRBD1 (6 bases). The V gene's germline CDR1 is SNHLY and CDR2 FYNNEI. The V gene lost 3 bases and the J gene lost 1 base, with 18 bases spanning the gap. The CDR3 extends over 18 amino acids. CDR3 bases: TGTGCCAGCAGTGACTCCGACAGGCTGGCTGTAACTAATGAAAAACTGTTTTTT. Protein: CASSDSDRLAVTNEKLFF.